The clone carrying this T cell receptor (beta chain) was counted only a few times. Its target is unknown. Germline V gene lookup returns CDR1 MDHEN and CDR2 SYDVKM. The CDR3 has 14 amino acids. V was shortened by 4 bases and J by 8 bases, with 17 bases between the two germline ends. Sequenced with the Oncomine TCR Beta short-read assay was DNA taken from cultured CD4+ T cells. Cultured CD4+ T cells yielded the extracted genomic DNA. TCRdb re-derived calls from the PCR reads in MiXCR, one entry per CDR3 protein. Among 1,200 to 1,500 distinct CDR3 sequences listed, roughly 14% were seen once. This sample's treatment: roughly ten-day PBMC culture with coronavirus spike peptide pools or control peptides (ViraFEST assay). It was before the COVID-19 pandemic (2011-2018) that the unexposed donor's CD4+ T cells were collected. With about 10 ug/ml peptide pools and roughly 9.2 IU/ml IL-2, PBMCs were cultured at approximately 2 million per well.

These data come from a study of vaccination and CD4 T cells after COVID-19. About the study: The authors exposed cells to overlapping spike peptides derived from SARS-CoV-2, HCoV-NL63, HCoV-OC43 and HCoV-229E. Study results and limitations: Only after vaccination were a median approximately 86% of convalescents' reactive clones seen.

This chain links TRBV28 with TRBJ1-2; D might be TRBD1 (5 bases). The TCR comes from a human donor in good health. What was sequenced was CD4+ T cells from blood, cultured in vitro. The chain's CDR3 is CASSSPGPVGGYTF. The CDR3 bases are TGTGCCAGCAGTTCTCCGGGACCCGTCGGCGGCTACACCTTC.